The rows below give T cell receptor beta chains drawn from one sample of a study of blood T cell repertoires in COVID-19. Data came from immunoSEQ multiplex PCR; TCRdb stores just in-frame clones and leaves some out. Among more than 110,000 clones listed, approximately 87% were seen once. Input material: peripheral blood. The receptors stem from a woman in her forties with acute or convalescent COVID-19. The CDR3 runs from the conserved cysteine through the conserved F or W. The D gene is left open where the match is weak. Clone sizes are given selectively: once, few, many, or a class where the clone is expanded.

>TRBV3-1/TRBV3-2|NA|TRBJ2-1|NA
TGTGCCAGCAGCCCCCCGGGACAAAACAATGAGCAGTTCTTC
CASSPPGQNNEQFF
>TRBV3-1/TRBV3-2|NA|TRBJ2-6|NA
TGTGCCAGCAGCCCCTACGGAGCTGGGGCCAACGTCCTGACTTTC
CASSPYGAGANVLTF
>TRBV11-2|TRBD1|TRBJ2-7|once
TGTGCCAGCAGCTCTAACAGGGGTCAGCCCCTAGGAAGGTACGAGCAGTACTTC
CASSSNRGQPLGRYEQYF
>TRBV10-3|NA|TRBJ1-1|NA
TGTGCCATCAGTGAGATGGGGGCGAGGGTGAACACTGAAGCTTTCTTT
CAISEMGARVNTEAFF
>TRBV6-5|TRBD1|TRBJ2-7|NA
TGTGCCAGCAAGTGGACAGGGGTTTCCTACGAGCAGTACTTC
CASKWTGVSYEQYF
>TRBV12-5|NA|TRBJ1-5|NA
TGTGCTAGTGGTGCCCGATTGGGAGCGTATAGCAATCAGCCCCAGCATTTT
CASGARLGAYSNQPQHF
>TRBV6-5|NA|TRBJ1-5|NA
TGTGCCAGCAGTTACGGGCGGGGCCTCGGTCAGCCCCAGCATTTT
CASSYGRGLGQPQHF
>TRBV19|TRBD1|TRBJ1-4|NA
TGTGCCAGTAAGCACTCCCAGGGGGGAACTAATGAAAAACTGTTTTTT
CASKHSQGGTNEKLFF
>TRBV9|NA|TRBJ1-2|NA
TGTGCCAGCAGCGCGAGGGACTCGCCCATGAACTATGGCTACACCTTC
CASSARDSPMNYGYTF
>TRBV20-1|NA|TRBJ2-3|NA
TGCAGTGCTAGTAGTAGGGCGGGGAGTAGCACAGATACGCAGTATTTT
CSASSRAGSSTDTQYF
>TRBV9|NA|TRBJ2-2|NA
TGTGCCAGCAGCGTAGTGGCTAGTGGAACCGGGGAGCTGTTTTTT
CASSVVASGTGELFF
>TRBV4-3|TRBD2|TRBJ2-1|NA
TGCGCCAGCAGCCAAGAGGGTCTAGCGGGGCTGGGGAATGAGCAGTTCTTC
CASSQEGLAGLGNEQFF
>TRBV4-1|NA|TRBJ1-6|few
TGCGCCAGCAGCCAAACAGACCTAAGCTCCTATAATTCACCCCTCCACTTT
CASSQTDLSSYNSPLHF
>TRBV19|NA|TRBJ1-5|NA
TGTGCCAGTAGTTCGGGAGGTAATCAGCCCCAGCATTTT
CASSSGGNQPQHF
>TRBV7-3|TRBD2|TRBJ2-3|NA
TGTGCCAGCAGCTCCAGGGGGGGAGCGGGAGGTTTGGATACGCAGTATTTT
CASSSRGGAGGLDTQYF
>TRBV7-3|NA|TRBJ1-1|NA
TGTGCCAGCAGCTTTGGGGGCCTCGGTGAAGCTTTCTTT
CASSFGGLGEAFF
>TRBV18|TRBD1|TRBJ1-3|NA
TGTGCCAGCTCACCCTCAGGGGGTATGGCTGGAAACACCATATATTTT
CASSPSGGMAGNTIYF
>TRBV7-9|NA|TRBJ2-2|NA
TGTGCCAGCAGCCCTGCTCGACAGAACACCGGGGAGCTGTTTTTT
CASSPARQNTGELFF
>TRBV5-1|TRBD2|TRBJ2-1|NA
TGCGCCAGCAGCCCCGGACTAGCGGGGGGCCTTAATGAGCAGTTCTTC
CASSPGLAGGLNEQFF
>TRBV2|TRBD2|TRBJ2-2|NA
TGTGCCAGCAGTGGAGCGGGAGCGATGAACACCGGGGAGCTGTTTTTT
CASSGAGAMNTGELFF
>TRBV2|TRBD2|TRBJ2-7|NA
TGTGCCAGCAGACTGCTGGGGGGGAAGAACGAGCAGTACTTC
CASRLLGGKNEQYF
>TRBV6-2/TRBV6-3|NA|TRBJ2-6|NA
TGTGCCAGCAGTTACTCGGAGGGGAGAGTCTCTGGGGCCAACGTCCTGACTTTC
CASSYSEGRVSGANVLTF
>TRBV6-5|TRBD1|TRBJ1-1|NA
TGTGCCAGCACTCGGACAGGGACAATGAACACTGAAGCTTTCTTT
CASTRTGTMNTEAFF
>TRBV5-4|TRBD2|TRBJ2-3|NA
TGTGCCAGCAGCTTGGTTAGCGGGGGGGCAGATACGCAGTATTTT
CASSLVSGGADTQYF
>TRBV12-3/TRBV12-4|TRBD1|TRBJ1-2|NA
TGTGCCAGCAGTTTAGGGGACAGGGGTGACTACACCTTC
CASSLGDRGDYTF
>TRBV6-2/TRBV6-3|TRBD1|TRBJ1-3|NA
TGTGCCAGCAGTCTCTCCGGGACAGGGCCCAACACCATATATTTT
CASSLSGTGPNTIYF
>TRBV7-9|NA|TRBJ1-4|NA
TGTGCCAGCAGCCCACAGGAGGGTGAAAAACTGTTTTTT
CASSPQEGEKLFF
>TRBV7-2|NA|TRBJ2-2|NA
TGTGCCAGCAGCTTTGGACACCTCGTTACCGGGGAGCTGTTTTTT
CASSFGHLVTGELFF
>TRBV2|TRBD1|TRBJ1-5|once
TGTGCCAGCAGCGGGACAGGGGGCCGGCAGCCCCAGCATTTT
CASSGTGGRQPQHF
>TRBV4-2|TRBD1|TRBJ1-2|NA
TGTGCCAGCAGCCTCCGGACAGGGGCTCACTATGGCTACACCTTC
CASSLRTGAHYGYTF
>TRBV7-8|NA|TRBJ2-2|few
TGTGCCAGCAACAGCCTTAACACCGGGGAGCTGTTTTTT
CASNSLNTGELFF
>TRBV4-3|NA|TRBJ1-2|NA
TGCGCCAGCAGCCAAGGGCGGGCAGCTGGCTACACCTTC
CASSQGRAAGYTF
>TRBV10-3|TRBD2|TRBJ2-1|NA
TGTGCCATCAGTCGACTAGCGGGGGGAGTTGATGAGCAGTTCTTC
CAISRLAGGVDEQFF
>TRBV7-9|NA|TRBJ1-2|NA
TGTGCCAGCAGCTTTGGATCTCACAGGGAACCCAAAAACTACTATGGCTACACCTTC
CASSFGSHREPKNYYGYTF
>TRBV11-3|TRBD2|TRBJ2-1|NA
TGTGCCAGCAGCTTAGGGACTAGCGCTGATGAGCAGTTCTTC
CASSLGTSADEQFF
>TRBV11-2|NA|TRBJ2-7|NA
TGTGCCAGCAGCTTGGGCAGCATTCGCTCCTACGAGCAGTACTTC
CASSLGSIRSYEQYF
>TRBV6-5|TRBD2|TRBJ2-1|once
TGTGCCAGCAGTTGGACTAGCCGGAGCTCCTACAATGAGCAGTTCTTC
CASSWTSRSSYNEQFF
>TRBV5-3|TRBD1|TRBJ1-1|NA
TGTGCCAGAAGCTTCAGCAAGGACAGGGACACTGAAGCTTTCTTT
CARSFSKDRDTEAFF
>TRBV30|NA|TRBJ1-3|NA
TGTGCCTGGAGTAAGGGGCTGGTGGAGGGAAACACCATATATTTT
CAWSKGLVEGNTIYF
>TRBV4-1|NA|TRBJ2-7|NA
TGCGCCAGCAGCCAAGTTAGCGGAAACTACGAGCAGTACTTC
CASSQVSGNYEQYF
>TRBV2|TRBD2|TRBJ2-1|NA
TGTGCCAGCAGAGGACTAGCGGGAGTCAATGAGCAGTTCTTC
CASRGLAGVNEQFF
>TRBV5-1|NA|TRBJ2-5|NA
TGCGCCAGCAGCTTGGAGCCGGGAACCAGGGGGACCCAGTACTTC
CASSLEPGTRGTQYF
>TRBV5-4|TRBD2|TRBJ2-7|NA
TGTGCCAGCAGACCCGGGACTAGCGGGCCCTCGGACTCCGGGCAGTACTTC
CASRPGTSGPSDSGQYF
>TRBV19|TRBD1|TRBJ1-2|NA
TGTGCCAGTAGCGGGGACAGGGGGATCTATGGCTACACCTTC
CASSGDRGIYGYTF
>TRBV9|NA|TRBJ1-6|NA
TGTGCCAGCAGCGTAGAAGAGGGGCGGGGAGGTTCACCCCTCCACTTT
CASSVEEGRGGSPLHF
>TRBV18|NA|TRBJ2-7|NA
TGTGCCAGCTCACCACAAGGGGGGGGCGAGCAGTACTTC
CASSPQGGGEQYF
>TRBV2|NA|TRBJ2-7|NA
TGTGCCAGCAGTGAAGAGAGATACGAGCAGTACTTC
CASSEERYEQYF